This T cell receptor (beta chain) is drawn from a study of human T cells and chemical hapten exposure (dated by TCRdb to the early 2020s). General notes on the study: For sensitization, 2% DPC in acetone was applied to a roughly 2 cm by roughly 2 cm area of upper inner arm skin. Throughout the roughly 23-week study period, patients were also given weekly therapeutic DPC doses on the scalp. Patch testing was performed on the upper back with Finn chambers containing 0.01% DPC, and the patch tests were scored after 6 days according to International Contact Dermatitis Research Group standards. The patient cohort, mostly female, included alopecia areata with under or over 50% scalp involvement, alopecia totalis and alopecia universalis. Libraries were pooled for sequencing, and per-sample TCR yields varied mainly because of small differences in library volumes within the pool. This study followed changes in the peripheral blood TCR repertoire in vivo during primary and secondary sensitization of alopecia patients to the hapten diphenylcyclopropenone (DPC). Blood samples were taken from patients before sensitization (week 0) and at 2, 6 and about 24 weeks after DPC sensitization. Under 30 alopecia patients gave blood for TCR sequencing at one to four time points (pre-sensitization, 2, 6 and 24 weeks). The study at large found these results: Compared with pre-sensitization or healthy control sets, expanded TCRs formed significantly more large CDR3 similarity clusters, which is consistent with antigen-driven responses. DPC sensitization did not change how many TCRs were above 1 in 1000 frequency, and no evidence was found of alterations in global repertoire structure. Because all patients had alopecia, a presumed autoimmune disease, the immune response of the patients might differ from that of healthy individuals. After repeated subsampling, the strength of the expansion versus patch-test correlation and the threshold at which it became significant changed. The number of PT1 expanded TCRs positively correlated with patch test score, significant at thresholds 8, 16 and 32 but not 4.

The label giving this sample's time point can be read as: patch test 3, about 24 weeks after DPC sensitization. What the treatment or condition label conveys for this sample: therapeutic diphenylcyclopropenone sensitization with weekly scalp DPC. At each patch-test visit, blood was drawn before the patch test was applied. Eligible patients were aged 18 to 70, diagnosed with alopecia, deemed suitable for DPC therapy, and excluded if pregnant. Total RNA was extracted from unfractionated whole blood collected in Tempus Blood RNA tubes. Libraries came from RACE. Sequencing instrument: NextSeq 500. During library preparation, unique molecular identifiers were attached to individual cDNA molecules so that TCRs could be counted quantitatively and reproducibly. For every blood RNA sample, sequencing covered both the TCR alpha and TCR beta chains. On the study's bioinformatics: A median of about 89,000 TCRs per sample was observed, with a range of roughly 23,224 to 700,000. The Decombinator software suite was used to annotate V, J and CDR3 in the TCR reads. Every sample was subsampled to the same number of TCRs (28,000) for the PS versus PT1 abundance plots. TCRs were defined as expanded if absent before sensitization and observed at least eight times at the 2-week time point. Using fastp at Q25 and MiXCR, TCRdb reprocessed the public reads and kept productive beta chains. For every CDR3 protein sequence, its rows merge into one entry that carries the most common genes and DNA. These V and J calls rely on TCRdb rather than the paper's analysis. For this sample the table gives 150,000 to 200,000 distinct CDR3 sequences, of which about a quarter were detected only once. Approximately 2.1% of the sample comes from the top ten.

This clonotype was detected only a few times. Its antigen remains unidentified. One base away there is no much larger clone; base qualities are not given. CDR1 and CDR2, looked up from the germline V gene, are KGHDR and SFDVKD. Counted from cysteine to phenylalanine, this CDR3 has 11 amino acids. Solely the CDR3 DNA is kept, with 33 bases framed from the first base. Trimming costs V 6 bases and J 5 bases, and their ends lie 6 bases apart. The chain links TRBV24-1 with TRBJ2-5; no confident D gene assignment can be made. This receptor was taken from a woman aged 18-29 years with alopecia areata. Some clones in this sample may be carry-over from other donors' samples. The source was whole blood, collected in connection with sensitization to the hapten diphenylcyclopropenone (DPC). The CDR3 sequence is CATSRWETQYF. The DNA sequence reads TGTGCCACCAGTCGTTGGGAGACCCAGTACTTC.